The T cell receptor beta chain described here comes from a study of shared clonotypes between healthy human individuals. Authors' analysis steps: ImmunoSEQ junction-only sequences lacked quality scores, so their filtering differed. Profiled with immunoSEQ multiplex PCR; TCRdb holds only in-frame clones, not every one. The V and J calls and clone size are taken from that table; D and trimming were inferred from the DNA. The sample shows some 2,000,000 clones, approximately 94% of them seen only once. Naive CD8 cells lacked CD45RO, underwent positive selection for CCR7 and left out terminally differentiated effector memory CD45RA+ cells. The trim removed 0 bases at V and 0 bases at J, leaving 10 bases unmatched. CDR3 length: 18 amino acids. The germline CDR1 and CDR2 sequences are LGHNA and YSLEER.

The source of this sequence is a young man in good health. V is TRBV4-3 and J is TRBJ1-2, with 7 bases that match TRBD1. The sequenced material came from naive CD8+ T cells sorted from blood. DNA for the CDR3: TGCGCCAGCAGCCAAGATATCACCGGGACAGACACTAACTATGGCTACACCTTC. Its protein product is CASSQDITGTDTNYGYTF.